Following are 7 T cell receptor beta chains from one sample sequenced in a study of response to subunit inactivated influenza vaccine. MiXCR, applied by TCRdb to the RT-PCR reads, yields one record per CDR3 protein. The sample lists 150,000 to 200,000 distinct CDR3 sequences; under 13% were seen once. The sequencing used non-naive T cells sorted from PBMCs, collected roughly 46 days after vaccination. These TCRs come from a man aged 45-65 years who received an inactivated influenza vaccine.

This clonotype has only a few counts. The V gene is TRBV5-1, the J gene TRBJ2-1, with TRBD1 as a possible D gene (6 bases). The CDR3 has 14 amino acids. V dropped 0 bases and J dropped 6 bases, with 10 bases sitting between them. Per the germline V gene, CDR1 is SGHRS and CDR2 is YFSETQ. The CDR3 DNA follows: TGCGCCAGCAGCTTGGGACAGGAAGGCAATGAGCAGTTCTTC. It encodes CASSLGQEGNEQFF.

This clonotype was detected only a few times. The rearrangement links TRBV10-3 to TRBJ1-3, with D possibly TRBD1 on 6 matching bases. Germline V gene data show CDR1 as ENHRY and CDR2 as SYGVKD. The CDR3 extends over 13 amino acids. Trimming removed 10 bases at V and 4 bases at J, with 14 bases between. The CDR3 DNA is TGTGCCACACAGGGTTTGACGGGAAACACCATATATTTT. Translated: CATQGLTGNTIYF.

This clonotype was counted between two and nine times. This chain links TRBV28 with TRBJ2-5, with TRBD2 matching 13 bases. V was clipped by 6 bases and J by 4 bases; unmatched bases: 20. Per the germline V gene, CDR1 is MDHEN and CDR2 is SYDVKM. CDR3 length: 20 amino acids. CDR3 sequence (DNA): TGTGCCAGCAGCCAAGGATGGACAGACTGGACTAGCGGGAGTTCAGAGACCCAGTACTTC. Amino acids: CASSQGWTDWTSGSSETQYF.

The CDR3 spells CASSLSPGLSDYGYTF. The CDR3 nucleotides read TGTGCCAGCAGTTTATCTCCAGGCTTATCCGACTATGGCTACACCTTC. The genes are TRBV27 and TRBJ1-2; no definite D call. The CDR3 length is 16 residues. V dropped 0 bases and J dropped 3 bases, with 14 bases sitting between them. CDR1 is MNHEY and CDR2 is SMNVEV in the germline V gene (reference sequence).

This clonotype was recorded at least ten times. This chain joins TRBV10-3 and TRBJ1-2; 7 positions agree with TRBD1. With V trimmed by 7 bases and J by 6 bases, 11 bases remained unmatched. CDR1 is ENHRY and CDR2 is SYGVKD in the germline V gene. CDR3 size: 14 residues. The CDR3 sequence is CAITGVDRQHGYTF. The CDR3 region has the DNA TGTGCCATCACCGGGGTGGACAGGCAGCATGGCTACACCTTC.

This clonotype has ten or more counts. In DNA form, the CDR3 reads TGCGCCAGCAGCCCAGACAGGGGGACCGAAAAACTGTTTTTT. This codes for CASSPDRGTEKLFF. The chain recombines TRBV5-1 with TRBJ1-4, with 9 nucleotides matching TRBD1. CDR3 length equals 14 residues. With 4 bases clipped from V and 8 bases from J, the junction kept 6 bases outside the gene matches. Germline CDR1 and CDR2: SGHRS and YFSETQ.

This clonotype showed up just a few times. The V call is TRBV7-2, the J call TRBJ2-7; D is perhaps TRBD1 (5 bases). The length of the CDR3 is 14 residues. Trimming removed 0 bases at V and 4 bases at J, with 10 bases between. From germline, CDR1 is SGHTA and CDR2 FQGNSA. This CDR3 is CASSLAGRAYEQYF. The DNA for the CDR3 is TGTGCCAGCAGCTTAGCAGGCAGGGCGTACGAGCAGTACTTC.